These T cell receptor beta chains were read from a single sample in a study. TCRdb redid the calling of the RT-PCR reads with MiXCR, one entry per CDR3 protein. The sample lists approximately 3,800 distinct CDR3 sequences, roughly 34% occurring once. Sequenced material: memory CD4+ T cells from salivary gland. These receptor sequences come from a female donor with primary Sjogren's syndrome. CDR3s include the opening cysteine and the closing phenylalanine or tryptophan. The order of the fields is CDR3 protein, D gene, V gene, J gene. D genes are given only for firm matches.

CDR3: CSARDLAGANSGANVLTF
D: NA
V: TRBV20-1
J: TRBJ2-6

CDR3: CASSSAGTTYGYTF
D: NA
V: TRBV27
J: TRBJ1-2

CDR3: CATSRGGADTQYF
D: NA
V: TRBV24-1
J: TRBJ2-3

CDR3: CASSPTSSKKDTQYF
D: NA
V: TRBV18
J: TRBJ2-3

CDR3: CASSQDRGQGAGVRSTDTQYF
D: NA
V: TRBV4-3
J: TRBJ2-3

CDR3: CASSPQGAGGNQPQHF
D: NA
V: TRBV18
J: TRBJ1-5

CDR3: CATSDFLGNQPQHF
D: NA
V: TRBV24-1
J: TRBJ1-5

CDR3: CASSSRETQYF
D: NA
V: TRBV7-2
J: TRBJ2-5

CDR3: CASGRGSGNTEAFF
D: NA
V: TRBV7-3
J: TRBJ1-1

CDR3: CASSYSRQGRQPQHF
D: NA
V: TRBV6-5
J: TRBJ1-5

CDR3: CASSAGQGTSQPQHF
D: TRBD1
V: TRBV7-2
J: TRBJ1-5

CDR3: CAISEHGTSGTYNEQFF
D: TRBD2
V: TRBV10-3
J: TRBJ2-1

CDR3: CASSSSQGVGHKAFF
D: TRBD1
V: TRBV7-9
J: TRBJ1-1

CDR3: CASSGGQPNYGYTF
D: TRBD1
V: TRBV28
J: TRBJ1-2

CDR3: CATSRAGVRREKLFF
D: NA
V: TRBV15
J: TRBJ1-4

CDR3: CASSQDRGAVMDNEQFF
D: NA
V: TRBV4-3
J: TRBJ2-1

CDR3: CASSWDENSPLHF
D: NA
V: TRBV5-1
J: TRBJ1-6